Below are 23 T cell receptor beta chains sequenced from a single sample in a study of OX40 agonist ivuxolimab in advanced cancers. Data came from immunoSEQ multiplex PCR; TCRdb stores just in-frame clones and leaves some out. The repertoire includes some 50,000 clones, around 87% of them detected once, and approximately 2% sits in the top ten. The specimen was CD4+ or CD8+ T cells sorted from blood, collected in a trial of the OX40 agonist ivuxolimab. The source of these receptors is an adult with an advanced solid tumor such as melanoma, head and neck, liver or kidney cancer.

This chain connects TRBV28 to TRBJ2-2, with no clear D. The CDR3 consists of 15 residues. The V and J ends lost 4 bases and 2 bases respectively, with 11 bases between them. The germline CDR1 and CDR2 sequences are MDHEN and SYDVKM. The CDR3, as DNA: TGTGCCAGCAGTTACCAAGGTGGTAACACCGGGGAGCTGTTTTTT. The encoded protein is CASSYQGGNTGELFF.

The V and J genes are TRBV11-3 and TRBJ2-3; D ambiguous. From germline, CDR1 is SGHNT and CDR2 YENEEA. This CDR3 has 12 residues. Trimming took 8 bases from V and 6 from J, leaving 12 bases between them. For the CDR3, the DNA is TGTGCCAGCTCCGGTAGTGAGGATACGCAGTATTTT. The encoded protein is CASSGSEDTQYF. The full variable domain, completed using reference TRBV11-3 and TRBJ2-3, is EAGVVQSPRYKIIEKKQPVAFWCNPISGHNTLYWYLQNLGQGPELLIRYENEEAVDDSQLPKDRFSAERLKGVDSTLKIQPAELGDSAVYLCASSGSEDTQYFGPGTRLTVL.

In its sample, this clone was seen a few times. The chain carries TRBV28 and TRBJ2-7, with D unresolved. Deletions cut 8 bases from V and 0 bases from J, with 8 bases between. In germline, CDR1 is MDHEN, CDR2 SYDVKM. There are 12 residues in the CDR3. This CDR3 is CASSPSSYEQYV. The CDR3 region has the DNA TGTGCCAGCTCACCAAGCTCCTACGAGCAGTACGTC.

The sample holds one count of this clone. The chain employs TRBV18 and TRBJ2-2; no clear D gene. The CDR3 spans 14 residues. The V end was cut by 3 bases, the J end by 1 base, with 6 bases between. Germline CDR1 is KGHSH and CDR2 is LQKENI. The CDR3 DNA reads TGTGCCAGCTCACCGATTGGGAACACCGGGGAGCTGTTTTTT. Translation gives CASSPIGNTGELFF.

The V call is TRBV7-8, the J call TRBJ2-1; tentatively, D is TRBD2 (5 bases). The CDR3 is 13 residues long. The germline V gene has CDR1 SGHVS and CDR2 FQNEAQ. Deletions cut 1 base from V and 13 bases from J, with 14 bases between. The CDR3 loop is CASSLGELSYQFF. CDR3 coding DNA: TGTGCCAGCAGCTTAGGGGAGCTCTCCTACCAGTTCTTC.

CDR3 loop: CASRRGSVNEKLFF. In DNA, the CDR3 is TGTGCCTCCCGGAGGGGGTCGGTTAATGAAAAACTGTTTTTT. The chain employs TRBV19 and TRBJ1-4, with D possibly TRBD1 on 6 matching bases. Trimming cost V 11 bases and J 4 bases, with 17 bases left between them. In germline, CDR1 is LNHDA, CDR2 SQIVND (reference sequence). CDR3 size: 14 residues.

The chain links TRBV5-1 to TRBJ2-3; D perhaps matches TRBD1 (6 bases). The V end lost 6 bases, the J end lost 2 bases, and 13 bases lay between the germline ends. Per the germline V gene, CDR1 is SGHRS and CDR2 is YFSETQ. The CDR3 covers 14 residues. The CDR3 nucleotides read TGCGCCAGCAAGGATGGGGACATCACAGATACGCAGTATTTT. Translation: CASKDGDITDTQYF.

The chain employs TRBV7-2 and TRBJ1-3, with a possible D match to TRBD1 (6 bases). Germline values: CDR1 SGHTA, CDR2 FQGNSA. Deletions cut 5 bases from V and 4 bases from J, with 12 bases between. This CDR3 region has 14 residues. The CDR3 nucleotides are TGTGCCAGCAGCACCGGGACACTAGGAAACACCATATATTTT. Amino acid sequence: CASSTGTLGNTIYF.

This clone appeared once. V gene TRBV5-1 combines with J gene TRBJ2-2; D tentatively fits TRBD1 or TRBD2 (6 bases each). This CDR3 has 15 amino acids. Trimming removed 3 bases from V and 4 bases from J, with 13 bases in between. CDR1 is SGHRS, CDR2 YFSETQ, per germline. In DNA form, the CDR3 reads TGCGCCAGCAGCTACTTGTCGGGGGCCACCGGGGAGCTGTTTTTT. Its translation: CASSYLSGATGELFF. Full variable domain (remainder filled in from reference TRBV5-1 and TRBJ2-2): KAGVTQTPRYLIKTRGQQVTLSCSPISGHRSVSWYQQTPGQGLQFLFEYFSETQRNKGNFPGRFSGRQFSNSRSEMNVSTLELGDSALYLCASSYLSGATGELFFGEGSRLTVL.

The chain uses TRBV5-1 and TRBJ2-5; either TRBD1 or TRBD2 may supply D (5 bases each). CDR3 length equals 16 residues. V was shortened by 3 bases and J by 5 bases, with 20 bases between the two germline ends. Germline V gives CDR1 SGHRS, CDR2 YFSETQ. CDR3 sequence (DNA): TGCGCCAGCAGCTCTTTGGATCGAGGGGCCCGGGAGACCCAGTACTTC. It is translated as CASSSLDRGARETQYF.

The sample holds one count of this clone. The CDR3 nucleotides are TGTGCCAGCAGCCCTGGAGTTAAGGACATTCAGTACTTC. As protein: CASSPGVKDIQYF. The rearrangement links TRBV11-2 to TRBJ2-4; no clear D gene. This CDR3 contains 13 residues. Between the trimmed V and J ends, which lost 5 bases and 8 bases, there was a span of 13 bases. Germline V gene sequence: CDR1 SGHAT, CDR2 FQNNGV.

The CDR3 DNA reads TGTGCCAGCAGCGAAAGGACAGGGCTCTATGGCTACACCTTC. Its translation is CASSERTGLYGYTF. The chain joins TRBV7-2 to TRBJ1-2; TRBD1 matches at 8 bases. From germline, CDR1 is SGHTA and CDR2 FQGNSA. V shed 5 bases, J shed 4 bases, and the junction held 6 bases outside the gene matches. CDR3 size: 14 residues. Supplemented by reference TRBV7-2 and TRBJ1-2, the full variable domain reads GAGVSQSPSNKVTEKGKDVELRCDPISGHTALYWYRQSLGQGLEFLIYFQGNSAPDKSGLPSDRFSAERTGGSVSTLTIQRTQQEDSAVYLCASSERTGLYGYTFGSGTRLTVV.

The gene calls are TRBV6-5 and TRBJ2-7; 9 bases are a match to TRBD2. Germline assignment: CDR1 MNHEY and CDR2 SVGAGI. The CDR3 has 15 amino acids. The J segment lost 1 base and the V segment lost 2 bases, leaving 3 bases of the junction unmatched. CDR3 amino acids: CASSYRREGSYEQYF. As DNA, the CDR3 is TGTGCCAGCAGTTACAGGCGGGAGGGGTCCTACGAGCAGTACTTC.

V and J are TRBV28 and TRBJ2-6; D perhaps matches TRBD2 (5 bases). The germline V gene has CDR1 MDHEN and CDR2 SYDVKM. The CDR3 is 15 amino acids. V was shortened by 2 bases and J by 0 bases, with 5 bases between the two germline ends. The CDR3 DNA sequence: TGTGCCAGCAGTTTAGAGGGCTCTGGGGCCAACGTCCTGACTTTC. Amino acid sequence: CASSLEGSGANVLTF.

The chain employs TRBV28 and TRBJ2-3; possible D gene TRBD1, 6 bases. Trimming cost V 6 bases and J 1 base, with 11 bases left between them. This CDR3 contains 14 residues. CDR1 MDHEN and CDR2 SYDVKM come from the germline V gene. The CDR3 bases are TGTGCCAGCAGACCACGGACAGGCACAGATACGCAGTATTTT. It is translated as CASRPRTGTDTQYF.

This clone was observed once. The chain recombines TRBV2 with TRBJ2-2; TRBD1 or TRBD2 may be the D gene (5 bases each). V shed 6 bases and J shed 6 bases, with 5 bases lying between them. Germline-derived CDR1 and CDR2 are SNHLY and FYNNEI. The CDR3 spans 11 residues. In nucleotides, the CDR3 is TGTGCCAGCAGGGGGGCCGGGGAGCTGTTTTTT. Its protein product is CASRGAGELFF.

In this sample, this clone turned up once. This chain connects TRBV2 to TRBJ2-5; TRBD1 agrees at 7 bases. V was clipped by 4 bases and J by 5 bases; unmatched bases: 7. The CDR3 spans 14 residues. Germline V lookup: CDR1 SNHLY, CDR2 FYNNEI. The CDR3 nucleotides read TGTGCCAGCAGTGGGACAGGAAGGTGGGAGACCCAGTACTTC. This encodes CASSGTGRWETQYF.

The sample holds one count of this clone. V gene TRBV18 combines with J gene TRBJ1-2; 9 bases are a match to TRBD1. This CDR3 is built from 16 residues. V trimming: 3 bases; J trimming: 4 bases; junction bases outside the gene matches: 9. Germline lookup yields CDR1 KGHSH and CDR2 LQKENI. CDR3 region: CASSPLQGAEFYGYTF. CDR3 nucleotide sequence: TGTGCCAGCTCACCCCTACAGGGGGCGGAATTCTATGGCTACACCTTC.

This chain links TRBV6-5 with TRBJ2-7; TRBD1 matches at 7 bases. V lost 7 bases and J lost 0; bases outside the gene matches: 3. The CDR3 length is 13 residues. The germline CDR1 and CDR2 sequences are MNHEY and SVGAGI. The chain's CDR3 is CASKGQRSYEQYF. The CDR3 DNA follows: TGTGCCAGCAAGGGACAGCGCTCCTACGAGCAGTACTTC.

CDR3 bases: TGCGCCAGCAGGCAGGAGTCCTACAATGAGCAGTTCTTC. Translated, it gives CASRQESYNEQFF. The rearrangement joins TRBV5-1 to TRBJ2-1; D gene ambiguous. Trimming took 5 bases from V and 1 from J, leaving 7 bases between them. The CDR3 loop spans 13 amino acids. The germline CDR1 and CDR2 sequences are SGHRS and YFSETQ.

This chain links TRBV18 with TRBJ2-5, with D perhaps matching TRBD1 (6 bases). Germline V CDR1 and CDR2: KGHSH, LQKENI. V dropped 3 bases and J dropped 5 bases, with 7 bases sitting between them. CDR3 length: 12 residues. The DNA of the CDR3 is TGTGCCAGCTCACCTGGGGGCGAGACCCAGTACTTC. Translation: CASSPGGETQYF.

The V call is TRBV28, the J call TRBJ1-1; the D gene is possibly TRBD1 (6 bases). This CDR3 spans 14 amino acids. The germline V and J ends were trimmed by 7 bases and 0 bases, with 12 bases remaining between them. Germline V CDR1 and CDR2: MDHEN, SYDVKM. Here the CDR3 DNA reads TGTGCCAGCATGGAGGGGGGGCTGAACACTGAAGCTTTCTTT. Protein product: CASMEGGLNTEAFF.

CDR3 loop: CASSWDREGYEQYF. CDR3 DNA: TGTGCCAGCAGTTGGGACAGGGAAGGCTACGAGCAGTACTTC. V is TRBV7-2 and J is TRBJ2-7; 9 nucleotides agree with TRBD1. This CDR3 comprises 14 residues. After removal of 6 bases from V and 3 bases from J, the junction contained 6 bases not matched to a gene. Germline assignment: CDR1 SGHTA and CDR2 FQGNSA.